These 15 T cell receptor beta chains came from one sample sequenced in a study of blood T cell repertoires in COVID-19. Profiling relied on immunoSEQ multiplex PCR, and the TCRdb table lists in-frame clones only, not all of them. The sample holds over 150,000 clones, about 81% seen once. The sample was PBMCs or T cells enriched from blood (not recorded which). The receptors originated from a man in his fifties who had recovered from COVID-19.

The chain is built from TRBV7-3 and TRBJ2-5; 12 bases are a match to TRBD2. This CDR3 spans 15 amino acids. Germline CDR1 reads SGHTA; CDR2 reads FQGTGA. V was pared by 5 bases and J by 1 base, with 2 bases of the junction left unmatched. The CDR3 coding sequence is TGTGCCAGCAGCCGGACTAGCGGGGTCCAAGAGACCCAGTACTTC. Its translation is CASSRTSGVQETQYF.

The chain couples TRBV3-1 (or the pseudogene TRBV3-2) to TRBJ2-5; 11 nucleotides agree with TRBD1. Germline values: CDR1 LGHDT, CDR2 YNNKEL (reference sequence). CDR3 length equals 15 residues. V trimming: 7 bases; J trimming: 3 bases; junction bases outside the gene matches: 7. This chain's CDR3 is CASTLPGQGEETQYF. The CDR3 DNA sequence: TGTGCCAGCACCCTTCCGGGACAGGGGGAAGAGACCCAGTACTTC.

The gene calls are TRBV6-2 or TRBV6-3 and TRBJ1-1; TRBD1 matches at 7 bases. The germline CDR1 and CDR2 sequences are MNHEY and SVGEGT. V was clipped by 6 bases and J by 7 bases; unmatched bases: 5. The CDR3 totals 12 residues. The chain's CDR3 is CASSRQGGEAFF. DNA for the CDR3: TGTGCCAGCAGCCGACAGGGAGGTGAAGCTTTCTTT.

This clone has only a few counts. The rearrangement joins TRBV3-1 (or the pseudogene TRBV3-2) to TRBJ2-5; D is ambiguous. In germline, CDR1 is LGHDT, CDR2 YNNKEL (reference sequence). The CDR3 totals 14 residues. The V and J ends lost 4 bases and 0 bases respectively, with 9 bases between them. The CDR3 nucleotides read TGTGCCAGCAGCCCAACAGATTACCAAGAGACCCAGTACTTC. The encoded protein is CASSPTDYQETQYF.

DNA of the CDR3: TGTGCCAGCAGCACAGACAGGGGGGCTGGAAACACCATATATTTT. The encoded protein is CASSTDRGAGNTIYF. The genes are TRBV6-5 and TRBJ1-3, with TRBD1 matching 9 bases. CDR1 and CDR2 from the germline V gene are MNHEY and SVGAGI. Losses at the gene ends were 6 bases for V and 2 bases for J; bases not matched to a gene: 5. This CDR3 spans 15 amino acids.

This clone was counted between two and nine times. The chain combines TRBV7-6 with TRBJ2-5, with D hard to call. Trimming shortened V by 1 base and J by 1 base, and 7 bases separated the two germline ends. Looked up from germline, CDR1 is SGHVS and CDR2 is FNYEAQ. The CDR3 has 14 residues. CDR3 protein: CASSLVGPQETQYF. The CDR3 DNA sequence: TGTGCCAGCAGCTTAGTGGGCCCCCAAGAGACCCAGTACTTC.

V is TRBV5-4 and J is TRBJ2-1, with TRBD1 matching 9 bases. CDR3 length: 15 residues. V lost 5 bases and J lost 5; bases outside the gene matches: 8. From germline, CDR1 is SGHNT and CDR2 YYREEE (reference sequence). The chain's CDR3 is CASSLGQGYNNEQFF. The CDR3 nucleotides are TGTGCCAGCAGTCTCGGACAGGGGTATAACAATGAGCAGTTCTTC. Using reference TRBV5-4 and TRBJ2-1 for the parts outside the CDR3, the full variable domain is ETGVTQSPTHLIKTRGQQVTLRCSSQSGHNTVSWYQQALGQGPQFIFQYYREEENGRGNFPPRFSGLQFPNYSSELNVNALELDDSALYLCASSLGQGYNNEQFFGPGTRLTVL.

In this sample, this clone turned up a few times. The CDR3 bases are TGTGCCAGCACGTCAAATCCTGGAGGGGAAGCCAAAAACATTCAGTACTTC. Residues: CASTSNPGGEAKNIQYF. The chain combines TRBV5-5 with TRBJ2-4; possibly TRBD2 for D (6 bases). There are 17 residues in the CDR3. In germline, CDR1 is SGHKS, CDR2 YYEKEE (reference sequence). The V end was cut by 6 bases, the J end by 0 bases, with 19 bases between.

In the case of this clone: The same CDR3 is also encoded by other DNA sequences in this sample. The chain employs TRBV19 and TRBJ2-7; 8 bases match TRBD2. V lost 2 bases, J lost 3 bases, and 3 bases stayed unmatched. The CDR3 runs to 14 residues. From germline, CDR1 is LNHDA and CDR2 SQIVND (reference sequence). The CDR3 DNA follows: TGTGCCAGTAGTATACCGGGACTAGTCTACGAGCAGTACTTC. It is translated as CASSIPGLVYEQYF.

In this sample, this clone turned up a few times. This chain uses TRBV18 with TRBJ2-7, with 7 bases aligning to TRBD1. J gave up 4 bases and V 2 bases, and 5 bases lay outside the gene matches. CDR3 size: 14 residues. From germline, CDR1 is KGHSH and CDR2 LQKENI. This chain's CDR3 is CASSPTTGSYEQYF. CDR3 nucleotide sequence: TGTGCCAGCTCACCAACGACAGGGAGTTACGAGCAGTACTTC.

V and J are TRBV28 and TRBJ2-1, with 7 bases that match TRBD2. This CDR3 region has 16 residues. Germline V CDR1 and CDR2: MDHEN, SYDVKM. The V gene end was trimmed by 5 bases and the J gene end by 4 bases; junction bases not matched to a gene: 11. The CDR3 bases are TGTGCCAGCAGTGCCCTTGCGGCGGGGGAGTACAATGAGCAGTTCTTC. Translated: CASSALAAGEYNEQFF.

The chain recombines TRBV4-1 with TRBJ1-5; D is unresolved. The V and J ends lost 1 base and 2 bases respectively, with 6 bases between them. The germline gives CDR1 MGHRA, CDR2 YSYEKL. The CDR3 spans 14 residues. For the CDR3, the DNA is TGCGCCAGCAGCCAAGCCCGGGGCAATCAGCCCCAGCATTTT. Translating gives CASSQARGNQPQHF.

The V and J genes are TRBV13 and TRBJ1-2; the match to TRBD1 covers 7 bases. Germline CDR1 reads PRHDT; CDR2 reads FYEKMQ (reference sequence). Trimming took 2 bases from V and 4 from J; bases not matched to a gene: 7. This CDR3 spans 15 amino acids. The CDR3 DNA follows: TGTGCCAGCAGCTTACCGGGACAGACAACCTATGGCTACACCTTC. Its protein product is CASSLPGQTTYGYTF.

The chain couples TRBV6-5 to TRBJ1-2; D remains ambiguous. V shed 0 bases and J shed 4 bases, with 15 bases lying between them. The CDR3 spans 16 residues. The germline V gene encodes CDR1 MNHEY and CDR2 SVGAGI. This CDR3 reads CASSYSKQLPRYGYTF. The CDR3 nucleotides read TGTGCCAGCAGTTACTCGAAACAGCTCCCACGCTATGGCTACACCTTC.

The chain recombines TRBV5-1 with TRBJ1-5; D not resolved. The CDR3 has 15 residues. The V and J ends lost 0 bases and 0 bases respectively, with 7 bases between them. Germline assignment: CDR1 SGHRS and CDR2 YFSETQ. As DNA, the CDR3 is TGCGCCAGCAGCTTGGAGCCGAATAGCAATCAGCCCCAGCATTTT. This sequence encodes CASSLEPNSNQPQHF. The full variable domain, its missing parts supplied by reference TRBV5-1 and TRBJ1-5, is KAGVTQTPRYLIKTRGQQVTLSCSPISGHRSVSWYQQTPGQGLQFLFEYFSETQRNKGNFPGRFSGRQFSNSRSEMNVSTLELGDSALYLCASSLEPNSNQPQHFGDGTRLSIL.